One T cell receptor beta chain is described in this entry. No antigen is known for it. These data come from a study of T cells after yellow fever vaccination. Across the study: The fractions with low cell numbers were processed using SMART-Seq v4 Ultra Low Input. Overall study findings and caveats: Clonotypes appearing in both CD4 and CD8 compartments existed, and their share was small. Subsequent booster samples again held most clones from primary vaccination (less than 98% CD4, about 90% CD8).

It was through 5'RACE template switching that TCR cDNA was made, with a universal primer site and UMIs added. Each CDR3 protein gets one entry after TCRdb re-called the 5' RACE reads with MiXCR. The table records some 400,000 distinct CDR3 sequences, roughly a sixth of them present only once. The ends were cut back, 4 bases at V and 0 bases at J, with 12 bases in the middle. This CDR3 comprises 15 residues. Germline lookup yields CDR1 SGHRS and CDR2 YFSETQ. The chain joins TRBV5-1 to TRBJ2-3; D is possibly TRBD1 (5 bases). This sequence was found in a man aged 18 to 35 who received the YFV17D yellow fever vaccine. This sample comprised PBMCs, obtained before the yellow fever booster vaccination. The CDR3 is CASSQDTSSTDTQYF. The CDR3 DNA reads as TGCGCCAGCAGCCAGGACACCTCTAGCACAGATACGCAGTATTTT.